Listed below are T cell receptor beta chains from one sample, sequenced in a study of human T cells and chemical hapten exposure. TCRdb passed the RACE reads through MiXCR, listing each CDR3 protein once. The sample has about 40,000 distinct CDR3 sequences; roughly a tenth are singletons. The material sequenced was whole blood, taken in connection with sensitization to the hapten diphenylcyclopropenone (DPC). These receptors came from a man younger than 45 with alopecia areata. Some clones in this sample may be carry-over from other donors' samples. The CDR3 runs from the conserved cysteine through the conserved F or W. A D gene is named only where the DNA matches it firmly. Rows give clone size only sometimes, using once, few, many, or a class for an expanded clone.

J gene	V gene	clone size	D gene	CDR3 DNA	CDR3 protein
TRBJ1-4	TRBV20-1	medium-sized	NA	TGCAGTGCTACCACCGACAGTGCAACTAATGAAAAACTGTTTTTT	CSATTDSATNEKLFF
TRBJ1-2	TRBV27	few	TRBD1	TGTGCCAGCAGTTATAGGACAGGAGCCTATGGCTACACCTTC	CASSYRTGAYGYTF
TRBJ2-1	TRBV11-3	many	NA	TGTGCCAGCAGGGGAAACTACAATGAGCAGTTCTTC	CASRGNYNEQFF
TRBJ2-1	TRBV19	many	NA	TGTGCCAGTAGTGTTCTGGGCCCCTACAATGAGCAGTTCTTC	CASSVLGPYNEQFF
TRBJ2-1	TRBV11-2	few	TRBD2	TGTGCCAGCGGACAAGCGGGGAAGCAGTTCTTC	CASGQAGKQFF
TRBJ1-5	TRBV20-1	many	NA	TGCAGTGCTAGAGTGAGGAATCAGCCCCAGCATTTT	CSARVRNQPQHF
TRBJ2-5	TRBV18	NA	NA	TGTGCCAGCTCACCAGGGCCCACAACACAAGAGACCCAGTACTTC	CASSPGPTTQETQYF
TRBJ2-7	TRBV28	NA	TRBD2	TGTGCCAGCAGGAGTGTGCGGGAGCCCTACGAGCAGTACTTC	CASRSVREPYEQYF
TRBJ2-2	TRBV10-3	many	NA	TGTGCCATCAGTGAGTCCTACGGCTCGAACACCGGGGAGCTGTTTTTT	CAISESYGSNTGELFF
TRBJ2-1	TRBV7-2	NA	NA	TGTGCCAGCAGCTGGGTCAATGAGCAGTTCTTC	CASSWVNEQFF
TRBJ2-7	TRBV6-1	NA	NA	TGTGCCAGCAGTGAAAGGGGGTTCGAGCAGTACTTC	CASSERGFEQYF
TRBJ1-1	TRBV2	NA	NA	TGTGCCAGCAGCCGGGGCACTGAAGCTTTCTTT	CASSRGTEAFF
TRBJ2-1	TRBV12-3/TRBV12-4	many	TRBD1	TGTGCCAGCAGCCGGGGACAGGGGGCTTACAAGGACAATGAGCAGTTCTTC	CASSRGQGAYKDNEQFF
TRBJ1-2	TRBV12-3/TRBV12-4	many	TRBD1	TGTGCCAGCAGCCTGTCCGGGACAGGACCTAACTATGGCTACACCTTC	CASSLSGTGPNYGYTF
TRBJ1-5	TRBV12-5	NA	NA	TGTGCTAGTGGTAAGGTCGCTAATCAGCCCCAGCATTTT	CASGKVANQPQHF
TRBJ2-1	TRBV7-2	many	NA	TGTGCCAGCAGCCGGGTTTTTGGATCTGGCAATGAGCAGTTCTTC	CASSRVFGSGNEQFF
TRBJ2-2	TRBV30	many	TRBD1	TGTGCCGCACAGGGGGGCACCGGGGAGCTGTTTTTT	CAAQGGTGELFF
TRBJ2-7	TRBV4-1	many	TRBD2	TGCGCCAGCAGCCACCCCACCCTAGCGGGGGGGCCGTACTTC	CASSHPTLAGGPYF
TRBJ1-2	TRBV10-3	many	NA	TGTGCCATCAGTGAGTCTTTGGACTATGGCTACACCTTC	CAISESLDYGYTF
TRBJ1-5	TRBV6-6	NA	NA	TGTGCCAGCAGTTACCCGGCAGATCTATCCAATCAGCCCCAGCATTTT	CASSYPADLSNQPQHF
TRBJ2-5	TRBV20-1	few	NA	TGCAGTGCTAGAGGGGGGCGTGAGACCCAGTACTTC	CSARGGRETQYF
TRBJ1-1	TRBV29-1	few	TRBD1	TGCAGCGCCGGAGGGGGCTGGGAAGCTTTCTTT	CSAGGGWEAFF
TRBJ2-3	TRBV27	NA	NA	TGTGCCAGCAGTCCACCTCTTCCGAGCACAGATACGCAGTATTTT	CASSPPLPSTDTQYF
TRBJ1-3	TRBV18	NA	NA	TGTGCCAGCTCACCCTTGGGAGCTTTCAGCTCTGGAAACACCATATATTTT	CASSPLGAFSSGNTIYF
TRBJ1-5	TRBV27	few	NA	TGTGCCAGCAGAAAACAGAACAGGGCGCAGCCCCAGCATTTT	CASRKQNRAQPQHF
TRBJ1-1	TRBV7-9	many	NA	TGTGCCAGCAGCTTAGATGGGTGGGCTGAAGCTTTCTTT	CASSLDGWAEAFF
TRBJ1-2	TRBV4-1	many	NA	TGCGCCAGCAGCCAAGAAATCATAGGCCGTTATGGCTACACCTTC	CASSQEIIGRYGYTF
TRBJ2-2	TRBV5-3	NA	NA	TGTGCCAGAAGCCGGACAGCTACCGGGGAGCTGTTTTTT	CARSRTATGELFF
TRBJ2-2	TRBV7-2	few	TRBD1	TGTGCCAGCAGGAAGGGGGCCCAGATCACCGGGGAGCTGTTTTTT	CASRKGAQITGELFF
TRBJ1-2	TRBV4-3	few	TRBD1	TGCGCCAGCAGCCAAGATGGCCAGGGGGCGTTCTATGGCTACACCTTC	CASSQDGQGAFYGYTF
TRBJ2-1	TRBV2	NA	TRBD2	TGTGCCAGCAGTGTACTGGGACTAGCGGGGTACAATGAGCAGTTCTTC	CASSVLGLAGYNEQFF
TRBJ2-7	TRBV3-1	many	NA	TGTGCCAGCAGCCAAGATTTGGCATCGCGGGGCGAGCAGTACTTC	CASSQDLASRGEQYF
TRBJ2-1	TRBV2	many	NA	TGTGCCAGCAGTGGCGAAATCCGGGAGAGACTGTTCTTC	CASSGEIRERLFF
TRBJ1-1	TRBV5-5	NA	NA	TGTGCCAGCAGCTTGGTAGGGAGACAGAACACTGAAGCTTTCTTT	CASSLVGRQNTEAFF
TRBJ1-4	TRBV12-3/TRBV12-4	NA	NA	TGTGCCAGCAGTTTTGGCGGGAGCAGAGGGGAAAAACTGTTTTTT	CASSFGGSRGEKLFF
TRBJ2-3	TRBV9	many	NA	TGTGCCAGCAGCGTAGGAGATACGCAGTATTTT	CASSVGDTQYF
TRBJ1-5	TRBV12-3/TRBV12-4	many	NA	TGTGCCAGCCTGTCAGGTCCTGGGGGTTATGGACAGCCCCAGCATTTT	CASLSGPGGYGQPQHF
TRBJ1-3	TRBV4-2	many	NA	TGTGCCAGCAGCCAAGATATAGTCGGAACTATCTCTGGAAACACCATATATTTT	CASSQDIVGTISGNTIYF
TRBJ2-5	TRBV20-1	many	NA	TGCAGTGCTAGATCGGCCGAGACCCAGTACTTC	CSARSAETQYF
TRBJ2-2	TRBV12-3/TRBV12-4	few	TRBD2	TGTGCCAGCGGTCCCCCCCGGAAAAGCGGGGTGCCGTTGACCGGGGAGCTGTTTTTT	CASGPPRKSGVPLTGELFF
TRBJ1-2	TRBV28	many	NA	TGTGCCAGCGCCTTTCAGGGGTTCTATGGCTACACCTTC	CASAFQGFYGYTF
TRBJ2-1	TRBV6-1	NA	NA	TGTGCCAGCAGTGAATTACCCACTTTCAAAAGCTCCTACAATGAGCAGTTCTTC	CASSELPTFKSSYNEQFF
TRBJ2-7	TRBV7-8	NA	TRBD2	TGTGCCAGCAGCTCCGGCGGGGGCTACGAGCAGTACTTC	CASSSGGGYEQYF
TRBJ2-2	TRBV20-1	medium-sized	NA	TGCAGTGCTAGAGAAGGACATCAAAAAAACACCGGGGAGCTGTTTTTT	CSAREGHQKNTGELFF
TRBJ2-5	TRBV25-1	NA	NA	TGTGCCAGCAGTGCCACGTCAGAGACCCAGTACTTC	CASSATSETQYF
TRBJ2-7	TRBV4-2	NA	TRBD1	TGTGCCAGCAGCCAGATGACAGGGTTCAACGAGCAGTACTTC	CASSQMTGFNEQYF
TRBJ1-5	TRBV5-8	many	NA	TGTGCCAGCAGCTTGGAAGGAGCGGGGTTGGGGGATAGCAATCAGCCCCAGCATTTT	CASSLEGAGLGDSNQPQHF
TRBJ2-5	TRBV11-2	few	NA	TGTGCCAGCAGCCAAGACAGAGCCCAAGAGACCCAGTACTTC	CASSQDRAQETQYF